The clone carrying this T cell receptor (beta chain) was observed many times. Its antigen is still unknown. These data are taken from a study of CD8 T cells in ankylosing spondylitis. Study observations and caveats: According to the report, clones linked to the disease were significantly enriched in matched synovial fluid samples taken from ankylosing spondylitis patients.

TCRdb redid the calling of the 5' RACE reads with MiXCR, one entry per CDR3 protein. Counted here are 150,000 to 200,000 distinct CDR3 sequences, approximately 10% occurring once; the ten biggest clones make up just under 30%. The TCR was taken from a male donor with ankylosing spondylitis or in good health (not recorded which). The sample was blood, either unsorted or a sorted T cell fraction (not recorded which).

The CDR3 DNA reads as TGTGCCAGCAGCCAAGATCCCGGGAGTGGGCTCTCTCGCACAGATACGCAGTATTTT. This codes for CASSQDPGSGLSRTDTQYF. V is TRBV3-1 and J is TRBJ2-3, with TRBD2 as a possible D gene (6 bases). CDR1 is LGHDT and CDR2 is YNNKEL in the germline V gene (reference sequence). CDR3 length equals 19 residues. V was clipped by 0 bases and J by 1 base, with 20 bases between them.